Shown below are 23 T cell receptor beta chains from a single sample sequenced in a study of beta chain features in type 1 diabetes. What was sequenced were expressed TCRB transcripts, since all of the isolated RNA had been reverse transcribed. Profiled with immunoSEQ multiplex PCR; TCRdb holds only in-frame clones, not every one. The data hold 900,000 or so clones, with about a sixth observed a single time. Sequencing was performed on naive CD4+ T cells from blood. The receptors were gathered from a woman aged 18-35 years in good health.

Concerning this clone: This may be a read error, as it is one base from a much larger clone. The J gene is TRBJ2-7, the V gene TRBV10-3, with no clear D. The CDR3 contains 12 residues. Looked up from germline, CDR1 is ENHRY and CDR2 is SYGVKD. Between the trimmed V and J ends, which lost 7 bases and 7 bases, there was a span of 14 bases. The DNA for the CDR3 is TGTGCCATCAATGAAGAAAGTTGGGAGCAGTACTTC. It encodes CAINEESWEQYF.

J is TRBJ2-5 and V is TRBV7-2; D not certain. Near its end, the DNA agrees better with TRBJ2-7, so the J call may be wrong. Germline-derived CDR1 and CDR2 are SGHTA and FQGNSA. The CDR3 spans 13 residues. Written as DNA, the CDR3 is TGTGCCAGCCTCCGAGTGACCTCCTACGAGCAGTACTTC. This encodes CASLRVTSYEQYF.

This clone was observed a handful of times. The genes are TRBV18 and TRBJ2-2; TRBD2 might be the D (5 bases). The germline V gene encodes CDR1 KGHSH and CDR2 LQKENI. This CDR3 has 16 amino acids. Trimming stripped 1 base from V and 3 bases from J, with 12 bases between. The CDR3 DNA follows: TGTGCCAGCTCACCACGCTTAGGGAGAGACACCGGGGAGCTGTTTTTT. This encodes CASSPRLGRDTGELFF.

This clone has just a few counts. Other DNA sequences of this sample code for an identical CDR3. The chain combines TRBV27 with TRBJ2-7; 9 nucleotides line up with TRBD1. V lost 6 bases to trimming and J lost 4 bases; unmatched junction nucleotides: 7. Per the germline V gene, CDR1 is MNHEY and CDR2 is SMNVEV (reference sequence). The CDR3 spans 14 residues. The CDR3 protein is CASSRTGERYEQYF. The CDR3 DNA reads as TGTGCCAGCAGCCGGACAGGGGAGAGGTACGAGCAGTACTTC.

This clone was recorded a few times. The chain joins TRBV7-9 to TRBJ2-3, with 14 bases matching TRBD2. The CDR3 consists of 16 residues. V dropped 5 bases and J dropped 4; count of bases not matched to a gene: 5. Germline V gene lookup returns CDR1 SEHNR and CDR2 FQNEAQ (reference sequence). The CDR3 DNA follows: TGTGCCAGCAGCCCGCCGGGACTAGCGGGAGCAGATACGCAGTATTTT. Translation: CASSPPGLAGADTQYF.

The sample holds a few counts of this clone. V gene TRBV10-3 combines with J gene TRBJ2-3, with 9 bases that match TRBD1. V shed 9 bases, J shed 4 bases, and the junction held 5 bases outside the gene matches. This CDR3 is built from 13 residues. From germline, CDR1 is ENHRY and CDR2 SYGVKD. CDR3 sequence: CAIGQGLADTQYF. Here the CDR3 DNA reads TGTGCCATAGGACAGGGGCTAGCAGATACGCAGTATTTT.

The gene calls are TRBV4-3 and TRBJ2-1; 8 nucleotides line up with TRBD2. V lost 1 base and J lost 5; bases outside the gene matches: 4. In germline, CDR1 is LGHNA, CDR2 YSLEER. The CDR3 has 15 residues. The CDR3 nucleotides read TGCGCCAGCAGCCAAGCGGGAGGGCTGGACAATGAGCAGTTCTTC. Translation: CASSQAGGLDNEQFF.

The chain recombines TRBV7-9 with TRBJ2-1; possible D gene TRBD2, 6 bases. Trimming removed 5 bases at V and 10 bases at J, with 21 bases between. The CDR3 covers 15 residues. Germline CDR1 and CDR2: SEHNR and FQNEAQ (reference sequence). CDR3 residues: CASSPYVGLEGEQFF. CDR3 coding DNA: TGTGCCAGCAGCCCCTATGTGGGCCTGGAGGGGGAGCAGTTCTTC.

Only a few counts were recorded for this clone. The chain couples TRBV4-1 to TRBJ1-5, with 7 bases matching TRBD1. V shed 1 base and J 1 base; nucleotides not matched to a gene: 7. The CDR3 contains 17 residues. Germline V lookup: CDR1 MGHRA, CDR2 YSYEKL. CDR3 sequence reads: CASSQGLRGRSNQPQHF. CDR3 bases: TGCGCCAGCAGCCAAGGATTGAGGGGGCGAAGCAATCAGCCCCAGCATTTT.

This rearrangement joins TRBV15 to TRBJ2-7; D is uncertain. CDR1 LNHNV and CDR2 YYDKDF come from the germline V gene (reference sequence). Trimming cost V 4 bases and J 4 bases, with 8 bases left between them. The CDR3 covers 12 residues. This CDR3 reads CATSIPGYEQYF. CDR3 sequence (DNA): TGTGCCACCAGCATTCCCGGGTACGAGCAGTACTTC. The variable domain in full, with the rest retrieved from reference TRBV15 and TRBJ2-7, is DAMVIQNPRYQVTQFGKPVTLSCSQTLNHNVMYWYQQKSSQAPKLLFHYYDKDFNNEADTPDNFQSRRPNTSFCFLDIRSPGLGDTAMYLCATSIPGYEQYFGPGTRLTVT.

This clone was observed a handful of times. This rearrangement joins TRBV14 to TRBJ2-5, with D hard to call. V gave up 1 base and J gave up 2 bases, with 14 bases separating them. In germline, CDR1 is SGHDN, CDR2 FVKESK. There are 16 residues in the CDR3. CDR3 protein: CASSQVVLRSQETQYF. Here the CDR3 DNA reads TGTGCCAGCAGCCAAGTAGTATTAAGGTCACAAGAGACCCAGTACTTC.

The V call is TRBV10-3, the J call TRBJ1-4, with D possibly being TRBD1 (6 bases). Germline assignment: CDR1 ENHRY and CDR2 SYGVKD. This CDR3 has 15 residues. V dropped 4 bases and J dropped 10 bases, with 19 bases sitting between them. DNA of the CDR3: TGTGCCATCAGTGTGTCCGGGGCTGAGGGGGGAAAACTGTTTTTT. Translating it yields CAISVSGAEGGKLFF.

This rearrangement joins TRBV5-4 to TRBJ2-7; D gene unclear. The CDR3 sequence is 16 residues long. Germline-derived CDR1 and CDR2 are SGHNT and YYREEE (reference sequence). V was cut by 0 bases and J by 5 bases, with 18 bases left in between. This chain's CDR3 is CASSLAGDTRNHEQYF. CDR3 bases: TGTGCCAGCAGCTTGGCAGGTGACACCCGGAACCACGAGCAGTACTTC.

This clone was observed a handful of times. The CDR3 is CSANRGHEQYF. The CDR3 bases are TGCAGTGCTAACAGGGGCCACGAGCAGTACTTC. The chain employs TRBV20-1 and TRBJ2-7; 7 bases align to TRBD1. V trimming: 4 bases; J trimming: 5 bases; junction bases outside the gene matches: 2. The CDR3 spans 11 residues. CDR1 and CDR2 (germline): DFQATT, SNEGSKA (reference sequence).

This clone has a handful of counts. The V and J genes are TRBV19 and TRBJ1-2; D possibly corresponds to TRBD1 (5 bases). With 3 bases removed from V and 8 bases from J, the gap between germline ends came to 16 bases. The CDR3 loop spans 14 amino acids. Germline CDR1 and CDR2: LNHDA and SQIVND (reference sequence). The CDR3 DNA follows: TGTGCCAGTAGTATGGGAGACAGCCTCCCCGGCTACACCTTC. Protein product: CASSMGDSLPGYTF.

V gene TRBV4-3 combines with J gene TRBJ1-5; perhaps TRBD1 as D (6 bases). The length of the CDR3 is 16 residues. The V gene lost 2 bases and the J gene lost 4 bases, with 15 bases spanning the gap. Germline-derived CDR1 and CDR2 are LGHNA and YSLEER. The CDR3 loop reads CASSQRAAQGNQPQHF. The DNA of the CDR3 is TGCGCCAGCAGCCAACGGGCGGCTCAGGGGAATCAGCCCCAGCATTTT.

CDR3 DNA: TGTGCCAGCAGTGTATCAGGGGAATATGGCTACACCTTC. Translating it yields CASSVSGEYGYTF. The chain carries TRBV6-1 and TRBJ1-2; D is possibly TRBD1 (6 bases). The CDR3 spans 13 residues. The germline CDR1 and CDR2 sequences are MNHNS and SASEGT. V was clipped by 4 bases and J by 5 bases, with 11 bases between them.

This clone occurred a few times. CDR3 sequence (DNA): TGTGCCAGTGGGGGTCCTGCGACCGAGCAGTACTTC. This encodes CASGGPATEQYF. The chain is built from TRBV6-5 and TRBJ2-7; the D call may be TRBD1 or TRBD2 (5 bases each). Trimming removed 9 bases at V and 6 bases at J, with 15 bases between. This CDR3 comprises 12 residues. Germline-derived CDR1 and CDR2 are MNHEY and SVGAGI.

The chain couples TRBV6-5 to TRBJ1-5; D uncertain. Germline V CDR1 and CDR2: MNHEY, SVGAGI. The ends were cut back, 6 bases at V and 1 base at J, with 7 bases in the middle. This CDR3 is built from 13 residues. The CDR3 coding sequence is TGTGCCAGCAGGGTGATGAGCAATCAGCCCCAGCATTTT. The encoded protein is CASRVMSNQPQHF.

Here the CDR3 DNA reads TGTGCCATCAGTACCAGGGAGACCCAGTACTTC. Translating it yields CAISTRETQYF. This chain joins TRBV10-3 and TRBJ2-5; D is ambiguous. Germline-derived CDR1 and CDR2 are ENHRY and SYGVKD. V was clipped by 5 bases and J by 5 bases, with 6 bases between them. This CDR3 is 11 amino acids long.

The gene calls are TRBV27 and TRBJ1-3; D remains unclear. The CDR3 loop spans 13 amino acids. The germline V gene has CDR1 MNHEY and CDR2 SMNVEV (reference sequence). Trimming left V 11 bases short and J 2 bases short, with 13 bases between. CDR3: CAVVPLTGNTIYF. The DNA of the CDR3 is TGTGCCGTTGTTCCACTGACTGGAAACACCATATATTTT.

This clone was counted a few times. The chain carries TRBV6-6 and TRBJ1-4; no definite D call. Germline CDR1 is MNHNY and CDR2 is SVGAGI (reference sequence). This CDR3 spans 13 amino acids. The V end was cut by 4 bases, the J end by 8 bases, with 11 bases between. CDR3: CASSSRAPEKLFF. Here the CDR3 DNA reads TGTGCCAGCAGTTCCCGGGCCCCCGAAAAACTGTTTTTT.

This clone was seen only a few times. The chain couples TRBV5-4 to TRBJ1-1; TRBD1 agrees at 8 bases. The CDR3 extends over 13 amino acids. The junction had 2 bases not matched to a gene; V was cut back by 3 bases and J by 4 bases. The germline CDR1 and CDR2 sequences are SGHNT and YYREEE (reference sequence). The CDR3 DNA is TGTGCCAGCAGCTCCGGACAGGGCACTGAAGCTTTCTTT. Amino acid sequence: CASSSGQGTEAFF.